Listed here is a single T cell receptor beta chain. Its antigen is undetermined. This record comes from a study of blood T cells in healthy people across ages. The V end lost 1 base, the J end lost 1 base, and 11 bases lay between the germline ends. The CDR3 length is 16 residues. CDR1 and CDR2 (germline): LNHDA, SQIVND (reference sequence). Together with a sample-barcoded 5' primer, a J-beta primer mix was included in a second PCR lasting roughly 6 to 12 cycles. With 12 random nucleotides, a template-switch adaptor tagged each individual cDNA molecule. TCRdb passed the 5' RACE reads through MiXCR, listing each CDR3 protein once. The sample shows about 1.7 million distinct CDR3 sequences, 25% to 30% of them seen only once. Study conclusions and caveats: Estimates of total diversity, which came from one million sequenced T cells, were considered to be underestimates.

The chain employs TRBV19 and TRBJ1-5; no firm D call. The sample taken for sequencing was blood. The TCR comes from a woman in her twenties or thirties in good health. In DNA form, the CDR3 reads TGTGCCAGTAGTATAGTCGAGGGCGGAAGCAATCAGCCCCAGCATTTT. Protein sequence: CASSIVEGGSNQPQHF.